Listed below are T cell receptor beta chains from one sample, sequenced in a study of shared clonotypes between healthy human individuals. Here immunoSEQ multiplex PCR was the method, and the copy in TCRdb shows in-frame clones only, minus some. Among 500,000 to 700,000 clones listed, roughly 96% were seen once. The sequenced sample consisted of naive CD8+ T cells sorted from blood. The source of these receptors is a woman aged 25-40 years in good health. Both conserved end residues are part of each CDR3. D genes are given only for firm matches. The size field is filled for only some rows; it gives once, few, many or a size class.

NA | TRBJ1-2 | once | 14 | TRBV5-4 | CASSWQGGAGGYTF | TGTGCCAGCAGTTGGCAAGGAGGGGCGGGTGGCTACACCTTC
NA | TRBJ2-3 | NA | 16 | TRBV9 | CASSVGNTYLGVTQYF | TGTGCCAGCAGCGTAGGGAATACTTACTTAGGAGTTACGCAGTATTTT
TRBD2 | TRBJ2-1 | once | 17 | TRBV18 | CASSPPGLAGVLNEQFF | TGTGCCAGCTCACCTCCGGGACTAGCGGGAGTACTCAATGAGCAGTTCTTC
TRBD1 | TRBJ2-7 | NA | 14 | TRBV7-9 | CASSPDRANYEQYF | TGTGCCAGCAGCCCGGACAGGGCCAACTACGAGCAGTACTTC
TRBD1 | TRBJ2-7 | NA | 13 | TRBV2 | CASRGTEAYEQYF | TGTGCCAGCAGAGGGACAGAAGCCTACGAGCAGTACTTC
TRBD2 | TRBJ2-3 | once | 17 | TRBV27 | CASILRLAGEGTDTQYF | TGTGCCAGCATCCTTCGACTAGCGGGAGAGGGCACAGATACGCAGTATTTT
NA | TRBJ2-7 | NA | 20 | TRBV21-1 | CASSTFTGQGAHSGSDEQYF | TGTGCCAGCAGCACCTTCACCGGGCAGGGGGCTCACAGCGGGAGCGACGAGCAGTACTTC
NA | TRBJ1-1 | NA | 11 | TRBV19 | CASSIGAGAFF | TGTGCCAGTAGTATTGGGGCAGGTGCTTTCTTT
NA | TRBJ1-1 | NA | 14 | TRBV7-9 | CASSPQGHFTEAFF | TGTGCCAGCAGCCCCCAGGGACATTTCACTGAAGCTTTCTTT
TRBD1 | TRBJ2-5 | NA | 15 | TRBV2 | CASSPGAGGMETQYF | TGTGCCAGCAGCCCTGGGGCAGGGGGCATGGAGACCCAGTACTTC
NA | TRBJ1-1 | NA | 14 | TRBV5-1 | CASTQRGTNTEAFF | TGCGCCAGCACCCAACGGGGGACGAACACTGAAGCTTTCTTT
NA | TRBJ2-6 | NA | 15 | TRBV5-6 | CASSSAGTGANVLTF | TGTGCCAGCAGCTCGGCGGGGACTGGGGCCAACGTCCTGACTTTC
NA | TRBJ2-7 | NA | 11 | TRBV5-5 | CASREGYEQYF | TGTGCCAGCCGTGAGGGATACGAGCAGTACTTC
NA | TRBJ2-1 | NA | 14 | TRBV19 | CATFDPASSSEQFF | TGTGCCACCTTCGACCCGGCCTCATCAAGTGAGCAGTTCTTC
TRBD1 | TRBJ1-3 | NA | 16 | TRBV7-9 | CASSGLGTGTGNTIYF | TGTGCCAGCAGCGGCTTAGGGACAGGGACTGGAAACACCATATATTTT
TRBD1 | TRBJ1-2 | NA | 16 | TRBV7-9 | CASSPNRGHSNYGYTF | TGTGCCAGCAGTCCGAACAGGGGGCATTCGAACTATGGCTACACCTTC
TRBD1 | TRBJ1-2 | NA | 14 | TRBV27 | CASSSHMTGEGYTF | TGTGCCAGCAGTTCTCACATGACAGGGGAAGGCTACACCTTC
TRBD2 | TRBJ2-3 | NA | 14 | TRBV27 | CASRPGGTTDTQYF | TGTGCCAGCCGACCGGGGGGGACCACAGATACGCAGTATTTT
NA | TRBJ2-4 | once | 14 | TRBV27 | CASSLTGEGDIQYF | TGTGCCAGCAGTTTGACAGGGGAGGGAGACATTCAGTACTTC
TRBD2 | TRBJ2-7 | NA | 15 | TRBV15 | CATSRSSGRGYEQYF | TGTGCCACCAGCAGGTCTAGCGGGAGAGGGTACGAGCAGTACTTC
NA | TRBJ2-7 | NA | 15 | TRBV15 | CATSRDLGSPYEQYF | TGTGCCACCAGCAGAGATCTAGGGTCCCCCTACGAGCAGTACTTC
TRBD1 | TRBJ1-2 | NA | 13 | TRBV5-4 | CASSLDRGPGYTF | TGTGCCAGCAGCTTGGACAGGGGGCCAGGCTACACCTTC
NA | TRBJ2-1 | once | 14 | TRBV23-1 | CASSLAAADNEQFF | TGCGCCAGCAGTCTCGCCGCGGCGGACAATGAGCAGTTCTTC
NA | TRBJ2-2 | NA | 16 | TRBV13 | CASSFGLGSPPGELFF | TGTGCCAGCAGCTTCGGACTGGGGAGCCCGCCCGGGGAGCTGTTTTTT
NA | TRBJ2-7 | NA | 15 | TRBV7-9 | CASKDLAGRPDEQYF | TGTGCCAGCAAAGATCTCGCAGGGCGGCCGGACGAGCAGTACTTC
NA | TRBJ2-7 | NA | 12 | TRBV6-6 | CASSYSLAEQYF | TGTGCCAGCAGTTACTCACTAGCTGAGCAGTACTTC
NA | TRBJ1-1 | NA | 15 | TRBV7-9 | CASTTFQQPNTEAFF | TGTGCCAGCACCACTTTCCAACAGCCGAACACTGAAGCTTTCTTT
NA | TRBJ1-5 | NA | 14 | TRBV5-6 | CASSRGGGNQPQHF | TGTGCCAGCAGCCGAGGCGGGGGTAATCAGCCCCAGCATTTT
TRBD2 | TRBJ2-7 | NA | 15 | TRBV2 | CASSEAVAGGGEQYF | TGTGCCAGCAGTGAAGCGGTAGCGGGAGGGGGCGAGCAGTACTTC
NA | TRBJ2-7 | NA | 13 | TRBV28 | CASSFASSYEQYF | TGTGCCAGCAGTTTCGCCAGCTCCTACGAGCAGTACTTC
TRBD2 | TRBJ2-1 | NA | 15 | TRBV7-9 | CASSTSGRPENEQFF | TGTGCCAGCAGCACTAGCGGGAGGCCAGAGAATGAGCAGTTCTTC
NA | TRBJ2-2 | NA | 14 | TRBV6-9 | CAIGSAVHTGELFF | TGTGCCATCGGTTCGGCGGTCCACACCGGGGAGCTGTTTTTT
NA | TRBJ1-2 | NA | 13 | TRBV29-1 | CSPAELGGYGYTF | TGCAGCCCTGCAGAGCTTGGGGGCTATGGCTACACCTTC
NA | TRBJ2-7 | NA | 14 | TRBV11-2 | CASSKSWTPSQQYF | TGTGCCAGCAGCAAAAGTTGGACTCCCTCGCAGCAGTACTTC
NA | TRBJ1-5 | NA | 14 | TRBV28 | CASSLALSNQPQHF | TGTGCCAGCAGCCTGGCATTAAGCAATCAGCCCCAGCATTTT
TRBD1 | TRBJ1-5 | NA | 16 | TRBV4-1 | CASSQFPGQENQPQHF | TGCGCCAGCAGCCAATTTCCGGGACAGGAAAATCAGCCCCAGCATTTT
NA | TRBJ2-1 | NA | 13 | TRBV6-5 | CASSPGRYNEQFF | TGTGCCAGCAGTCCCGGACGGTACAATGAGCAGTTCTTC
TRBD1 | TRBJ1-5 | NA | 14 | TRBV23-1 | CASSHNRGHQPQHF | TGCGCCAGCAGTCACAACAGGGGGCACCAGCCCCAGCATTTT
TRBD2 | TRBJ2-2 | NA | 15 | TRBV6-6 | CASSYGTRVAGELFF | TGTGCCAGCAGTTACGGGACTAGGGTCGCCGGGGAGCTGTTTTTT